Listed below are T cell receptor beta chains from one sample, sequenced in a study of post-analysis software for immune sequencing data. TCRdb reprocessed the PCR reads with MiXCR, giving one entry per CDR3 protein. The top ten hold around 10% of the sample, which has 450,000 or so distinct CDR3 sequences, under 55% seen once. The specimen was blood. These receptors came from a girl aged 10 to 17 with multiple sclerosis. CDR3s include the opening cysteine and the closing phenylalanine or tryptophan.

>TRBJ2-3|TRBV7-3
CASSVLDGSGTDTQYF
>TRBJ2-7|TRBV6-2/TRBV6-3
CASRRDRESYEQYF
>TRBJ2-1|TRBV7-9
CASSPSPGTGKDVQQFF
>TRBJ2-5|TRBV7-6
CASSEARRSRTQYF
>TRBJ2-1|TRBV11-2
CASNIPGQGYNEQFF
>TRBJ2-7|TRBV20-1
CSAQTETVSYEQYF
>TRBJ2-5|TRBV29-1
CGALPPDARETQYF
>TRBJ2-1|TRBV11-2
CARSLAGGYNEQFF
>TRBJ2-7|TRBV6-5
CVSNAGETSYEQYF
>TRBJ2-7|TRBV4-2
CASSQDGTGKGRYEQYF
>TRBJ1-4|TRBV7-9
CASSTRTGVGEKLFF
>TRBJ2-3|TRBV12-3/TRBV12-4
CASSLGFQLGADTQYF
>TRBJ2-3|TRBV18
CASSPDGRTQYF
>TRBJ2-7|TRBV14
CASSYGLTAAQYF
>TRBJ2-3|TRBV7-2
CASSLAGTSGGDTQYF
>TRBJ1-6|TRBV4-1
CASRGGRGLGNSPLHF
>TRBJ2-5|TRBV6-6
CASSRGTDGGTQYF
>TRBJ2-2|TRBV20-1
CSVRLAGATGELFF
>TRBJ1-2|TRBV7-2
CASSLPDSYGYTF
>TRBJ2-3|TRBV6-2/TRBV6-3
CASSYSGSGQLDTDTQYF
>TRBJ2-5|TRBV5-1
CASSLAGWEQETQYF
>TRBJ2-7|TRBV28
CASSPLAGTSEQYF
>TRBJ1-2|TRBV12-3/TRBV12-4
CASSNRQPGRRQTNYGYTF
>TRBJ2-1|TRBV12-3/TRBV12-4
CASILSGSYNEQFF
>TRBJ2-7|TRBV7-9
CASSSRQGLSSYEQYF
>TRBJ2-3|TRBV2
CASSVSSGGTDTQYF
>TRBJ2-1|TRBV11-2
CASSLERTDEQFF
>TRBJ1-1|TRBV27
CASSTPGTGGSEAFF
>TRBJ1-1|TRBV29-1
CSVRLHTEAFF
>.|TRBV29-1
CSVGAPYEQYF
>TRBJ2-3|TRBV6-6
CASGGLAGSNTQYF
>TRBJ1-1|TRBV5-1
CASSLDEGWTEAFF
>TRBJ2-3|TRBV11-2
CASSTSRGRDTQYF
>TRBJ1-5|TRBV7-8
CAGSPDGTSNQPQHF
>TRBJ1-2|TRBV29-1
CSEDSNGYTF
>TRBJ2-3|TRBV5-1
CASSEGRADTQYF
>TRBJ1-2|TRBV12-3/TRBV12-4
CASKRTGRYGYTF
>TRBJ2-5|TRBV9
CASSAFSGLGQETQYF
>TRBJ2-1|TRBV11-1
CASGLGGNEQFF
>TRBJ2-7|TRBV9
CASSVAYGTGSYEQYF
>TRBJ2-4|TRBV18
CASSPRQALAKNIQYF
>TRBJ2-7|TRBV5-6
CASSLGPPRAQYF
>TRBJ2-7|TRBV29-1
CSVEDKSGGAYEQYF
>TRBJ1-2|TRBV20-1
CSAGATGQGLYGYTF
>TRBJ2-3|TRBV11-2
CASRTDRVGSDTQYF
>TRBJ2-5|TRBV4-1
CASSQWGGPETQYF
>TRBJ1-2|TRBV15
CATSTGTGWSYGYTF
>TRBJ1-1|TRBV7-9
CASSSAGTGGTEAFF
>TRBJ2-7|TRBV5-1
CASSSGTGFYEQYF
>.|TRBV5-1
CASSLDREYETQYF
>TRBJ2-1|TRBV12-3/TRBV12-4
CASSPPAGGNNEQFF
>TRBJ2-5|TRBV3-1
CASSQERLATKETQYF
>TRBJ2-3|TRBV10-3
CAISQGDTQYF
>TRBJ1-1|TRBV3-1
CASSQVMGGADVAEAFF
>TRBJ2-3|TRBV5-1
CASRPDTDTQYF
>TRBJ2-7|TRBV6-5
CASSYDQGNCEQYF
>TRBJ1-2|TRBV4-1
CASSPMGGAYGYTF
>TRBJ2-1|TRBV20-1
CSASPSGTSVNEQFF
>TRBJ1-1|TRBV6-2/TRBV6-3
CASSYTGQGATEAFF